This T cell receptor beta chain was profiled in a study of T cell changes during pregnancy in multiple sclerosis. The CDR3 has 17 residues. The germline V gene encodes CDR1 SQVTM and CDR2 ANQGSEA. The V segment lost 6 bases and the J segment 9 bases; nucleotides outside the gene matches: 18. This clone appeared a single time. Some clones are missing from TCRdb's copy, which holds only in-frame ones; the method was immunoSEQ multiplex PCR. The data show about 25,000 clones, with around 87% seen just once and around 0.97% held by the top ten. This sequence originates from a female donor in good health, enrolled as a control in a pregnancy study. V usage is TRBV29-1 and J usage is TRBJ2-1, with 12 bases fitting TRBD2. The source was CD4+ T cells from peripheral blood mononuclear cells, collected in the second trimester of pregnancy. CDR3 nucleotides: TGCAGCGTGTTGGGGGGACGACTAGCGGGAGAAAGTAGTGAGCAGTTCTTC. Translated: CSVLGGRLAGESSEQFF.